This T cell receptor beta chain was sequenced for a study of shared clonotypes between healthy human individuals. This clone was counted ten times or more. Other DNA sequences within the sample encode an identical CDR3. Profiled with immunoSEQ multiplex PCR; TCRdb holds only in-frame clones, not every one. The table has around 980,000 clones, approximately 80% seen once. V lost 6 bases, J lost 5 bases, and 17 bases lay in between. Germline values: CDR1 SQVTM, CDR2 ANQGSEA. The length of the CDR3 is 13 residues. This chain uses TRBV29-1 with TRBJ2-7, with TRBD2 as a possible D gene (6 bases). Specimen: memory CD4+ T cells from PBMCs. Subset indicated: CD45RA-negative fraction. The sequence came from a man between 18 and 35 years old in good health. Some clones in this sample may be carry-over from other donors' samples. As DNA, the CDR3 is TGCAGCGTAAGGACGGGAGCGAGAGACGAGCAGTACTTC. Its protein product is CSVRTGARDEQYF.